This T cell receptor beta chain is from a study of T cells in tuberculosis. Study context: T cells were selected with CD1B tetramers loaded with glucose monomycolate.

This clone is termed medium-sized (0.01 to 0.1%). Germline lookup yields CDR1 SGDLS and CDR2 YYNGEE. After removal of 1 base from V and 8 bases from J, the junction contained 9 bases not matched to a gene. The length of the CDR3 is 15 residues. The data were produced by immunoSEQ multiplex PCR, yet TCRdb's version contains in-frame clones alone and is incomplete. The sample holds roughly 33,000 clones, just over 90% seen once. The source of this sequence is a donor between 10 and 35 years old with latent tuberculosis or without tuberculosis infection. This chain joins TRBV9 and TRBJ2-1; 7 bases align to TRBD2. The specimen sequenced was PBMCs. In DNA, the CDR3 is TGTGCCAGCAGCGTATTGGCTAGCGGATTATATGAGCAGTTCTTC. This encodes CASSVLASGLYEQFF.